Sequencing of this TCR beta chain was carried out in a study of cytomegalovirus exposure and HLA in healthy donors. In the case of this clone: Its antigen is unidentified.

Regarding the study as a whole: Researchers reported from a later analysis that most CMV-associated TCR beta chains appeared HLA-restricted. Usually a TCR sequence was rare, but some public TCRs were found in many donors. Sequence variants that were highly shared formed a cluster that was likely a sequencing artifact.

Germline CDR1 SEHNR, CDR2 FQNEAQ (reference sequence). The CDR3 is 12 amino acids. J was trimmed by 7 bases and V by 7 bases; bases with no gene match: 3. The study ran its PCR with 60 Vbeta and 13 Jbeta primers. Profiled with immunoSEQ multiplex PCR; TCRdb holds only in-frame clones, not every one. This sample carries roughly 190,000 clones, around four fifths of them seen once, and the ten largest clones take about 0.84%. The rearrangement uses TRBV7-9 and TRBJ2-1; 8 nucleotides line up with TRBD1. This sequence was found in a woman under 30 in good health and CMV-seronegative. Sample: PBMCs. Written as DNA, the CDR3 is TGTGCCAGCAACAGGGGGGAGAATGAGCAGTTCTTC. Translated, it gives CASNRGENEQFF.